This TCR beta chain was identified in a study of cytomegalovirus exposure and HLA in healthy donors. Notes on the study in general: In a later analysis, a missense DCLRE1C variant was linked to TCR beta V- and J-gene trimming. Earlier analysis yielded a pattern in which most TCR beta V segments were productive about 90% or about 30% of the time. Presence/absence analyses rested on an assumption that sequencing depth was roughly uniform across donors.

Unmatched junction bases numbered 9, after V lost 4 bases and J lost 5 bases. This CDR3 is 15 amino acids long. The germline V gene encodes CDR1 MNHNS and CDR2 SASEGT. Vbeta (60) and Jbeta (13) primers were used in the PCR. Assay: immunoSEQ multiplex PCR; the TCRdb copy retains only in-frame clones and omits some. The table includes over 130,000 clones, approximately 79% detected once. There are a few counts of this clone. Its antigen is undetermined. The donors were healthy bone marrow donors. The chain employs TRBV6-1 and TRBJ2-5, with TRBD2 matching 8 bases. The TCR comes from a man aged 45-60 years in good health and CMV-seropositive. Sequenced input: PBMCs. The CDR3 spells CASSVRGLDLETQYF. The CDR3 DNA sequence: TGTGCCAGCAGTGTCCGGGGACTAGATCTGGAGACCCAGTACTTC.